Sequencing of this T cell receptor beta chain was carried out in a study of immune evolution from preneoplasia to lung adenocarcinoma. V was shortened by 0 bases and J by 0 bases, with 11 bases between the two germline ends. Per germline, CDR1 LNHNV and CDR2 YYDKDF (reference sequence). The CDR3 consists of 17 residues. Produced via immunoSEQ multiplex PCR; TCRdb's table is partial and in-frame only. The data contain some 4,600 clones, 79% of them singletons. Patients had resection in Japan or China between the mid-2010s and the late 2010s. The sample consisted of FFPE invasive lung adenocarcinoma tissue. This sequence joins TRBV15 and TRBJ2-2; D gene unclear. The sequence came from a person between 35 and 65 years old with lung adenocarcinoma. Some clones in this sample may be carry-over from other donors' samples. This chain's CDR3 is CATSRDQQNPNTGELFF. The CDR3 nucleotides are TGTGCCACCAGCAGAGATCAGCAGAACCCGAACACCGGGGAGCTGTTTTTT.